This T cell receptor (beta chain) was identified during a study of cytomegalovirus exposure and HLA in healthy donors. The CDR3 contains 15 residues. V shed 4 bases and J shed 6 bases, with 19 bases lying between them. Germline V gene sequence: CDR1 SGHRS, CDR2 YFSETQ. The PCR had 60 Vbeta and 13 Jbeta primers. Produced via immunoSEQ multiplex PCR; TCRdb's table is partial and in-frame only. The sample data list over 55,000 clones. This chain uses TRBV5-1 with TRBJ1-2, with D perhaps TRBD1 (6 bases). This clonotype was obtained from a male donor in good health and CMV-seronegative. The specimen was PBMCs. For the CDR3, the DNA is TGCGCCAGCAGCATTGGTCCAGGGACACTCAATGGCTACACCTTC. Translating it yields CASSIGPGTLNGYTF.